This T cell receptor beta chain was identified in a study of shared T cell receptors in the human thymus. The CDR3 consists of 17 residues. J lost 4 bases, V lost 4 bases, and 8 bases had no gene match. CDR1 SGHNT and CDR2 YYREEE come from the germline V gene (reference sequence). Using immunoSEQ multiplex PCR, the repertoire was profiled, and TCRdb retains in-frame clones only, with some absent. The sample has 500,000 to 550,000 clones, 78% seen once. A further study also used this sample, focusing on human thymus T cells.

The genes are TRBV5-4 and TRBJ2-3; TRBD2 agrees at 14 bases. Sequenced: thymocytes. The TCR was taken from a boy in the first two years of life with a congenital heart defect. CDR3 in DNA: TGTGCCAGCAGCCCGGGACTAGCGGGAGTTACACCAGATACGCAGTATTTT. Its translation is CASSPGLAGVTPDTQYF.